The entry below gives a single T cell receptor beta chain sequence along with its context. Sequenced by immunoSEQ multiplex PCR; TCRdb stores in-frame clones only, minus some. This table has approximately 110,000 clones, approximately 90% appearing once. The data belong to a study of CD4+ T cells in melanoma. CDR1 SQVTM and CDR2 ANQGSEA come from the germline V gene. The CDR3 runs to 17 residues. V lost 4 bases to trimming and J lost 0 bases, with 19 bases between them. The rearrangement links TRBV29-1 to TRBJ1-5, with D maybe TRBD1 (5 bases). Sequenced material: peripheral blood. The TCR was taken from a human donor with melanoma. The CDR3 DNA follows: TGCAGCGTTGTTTTTGGGTACGCAGACAGTAGCAATCAGCCCCAGCATTTT. It codes for CSVVFGYADSSNQPQHF. Full variable domain (rest looked up from reference TRBV29-1 and TRBJ1-5): SAVISQKPSRDICQRGTSLTIQCQVDSQVTMMFWYRQQPGQSLTLIATANQGSEATYESGFVIDKFPISRPNLTFSTLTVSNMSPEDSSIYLCSVVFGYADSSNQPQHFGDGTRLSIL.